The entry below describes one T cell receptor (beta chain). Its antigen is currently not known. Base qualities are not provided; no much larger clone lies one nucleotide away. Libraries were prepared through multiplex PCR. Sequencing was carried out with an Illumina HiSeq 4000. iRepertoire HTBI primers and Arm-PCR amplification of CDR3 regions were used to construct TCR beta libraries. Before sequencing, the PCR products went through gel purification. For the original study's pipeline: Across samples, roughly 60 TRBV and around 15 TRBJ segments were identified and used for gene usage analysis of CDR3 amino acid clonotypes. COPE and FqMerger were used to merge the filtered high-quality paired reads into contigs. Contigs were aligned with BLAST to IMGT TRBV, TRBD and TRBJ reference genes, and CDR3 was defined per IMGT. Clonotypes above 0.1% frequency were classified as highly expanded clones. Repertoire diversity was measured by Shannon entropy, and V-J evenness by the Gini coefficient. Public clonotypes were defined as clonotypes shared by more than one individual. TCRdb reprocessed the public reads (quality trimming at Q25 with fastp, clone calling with MiXCR) and kept in-frame beta chains. Each entry is one CDR3 protein sequence, shown with its most common DNA and genes. The V and J calls and clone size are TCRdb's, not the authors'. The sample table lists hundreds of thousands of distinct CDR3 sequences, under 20% of them with a count of one. The ten largest make up about 18% of the sample.

The data are from a study of regulatory T cells in long-lasting Graves disease (dated by TCRdb to about 2021). Regarding the study in general: Antithyroid drugs had been taken for less than 3 months by newly diagnosed Graves' disease patients. The study was conducted in China and was registered as a clinical trial. TCR sequencing covered around 13 persistent and around 20 newly diagnosed Graves' disease patients, 33 samples in total. Persistent Graves' disease patients were compared with newly diagnosed Graves' disease patients by peripheral blood TCR sequencing and RNA sequencing.

As encoded in the germline V gene, CDR1 is MGHRA while CDR2 is YSYEKL. The CDR3 runs 16 residues from the cysteine to the phenylalanine. The DNA shown is the 48-base CDR3, in frame from base 1. Cut back by 1 base and 6 bases, the V and J ends lie 18 bases apart. The intended sense of this specimen's time point label: newly diagnosed GD, antithyroid drugs for less than 3 months. RNA was extracted from PBMCs in TRIzol for both TCR sequencing and RNA sequencing. Graves' disease was diagnosed according to American Thyroid Association guidelines. Patients for the study were recruited at an endocrinology department in Xi'an, China. Each patient gave around 9.2 milliliters of peripheral blood, collected in an EDTA anticoagulant tube. Ficoll Paque Plus density gradient separation was used to isolate PBMCs, and no additional T cell sorting was done. An Agilent 2100 Bioanalyzer and agarose gel were used to check RNA quality, and a NanoDrop 2000 was used to measure RNA concentration.

Overall results and qualifications from the work: Persistent Graves' disease patients showed lower TCR Shannon entropy and fewer highly expanded clones than newly diagnosed patients, suggesting clonal expansion. Patients with persistent disease shared more public clonotypes (under 3,000) than newly diagnosed patients did (around 1,000). The study examined only peripheral blood because the primary lesion, thyroid tissue, could not be accessed. The authors noted that the small sample size was a limitation that may lower accuracy. Only the TCR beta chain was sequenced and analyzed. Preferential use of TRBV28, TRBJ1-2 and TRBJ2-5 was observed in persistent disease, whereas TRBV20-1 and TRBJ2-1 were favored in newly diagnosed disease.

Separately, the same data were catalogued under a study of T cells in Graves' hyperthyroidism and ophthalmopathy. Looking at the second paper: A patient counted as having stable Graves' hyperthyroidism if no progression to ophthalmopathy occurred over 18 months of follow-up. Hyperthyroidism patients were newly diagnosed, had a disease duration of under 2 months, and were aged 18 to 65 years. Any patient with an uncontrolled infection, another autoimmune disease, pregnancy or lactation was excluded. Clinical symptoms, serum thyroxine and TRAb, thyroid ultrasound, and orbital computed tomography formed the basis for the diagnoses. The first round of RT-PCR for the TCR CDR3 was performed with the HTBI primer set and the Qiagen OneStep RT-PCR kit. Most expanded thyroid clonotypes (frequency above 0.001) were also detected in blood, suggesting blood repertoires may reflect thyroid immune responses. In cross-validation, a model built on a 13 V-J signature told ophthalmopathy apart from stable hyperthyroidism with 85% to 90% sensitivity and 81% to 82% specificity, and in testing the same model reached 80%/75%. In validation, progression to ophthalmopathy was predicted by the model with roughly 69% sensitivity and just over 72% specificity, a median of approximately 6.5 months before onset. TCR V-J signatures able to tell the groups apart were searched for in a discovery cohort of 95 to 100 patients, of whom fewer than 45 had Graves' ophthalmopathy and 57 had stable Graves' hyperthyroidism. An independent validation cohort of around 19 hyperthyroidism patients and some 15 patients who later progressed to ophthalmopathy tested prospective prediction of ophthalmopathy. The 95 to 100 discovery patients were randomly divided into training and test sets at a 7:3 ratio. Thyroid tissue and blood T-cell repertoires from six Graves' hyperthyroidism patients were also compared in the study. Following sampling, methimazole starting at 30 mg daily was given to hyperthyroidism patients, and high-dose intravenous methylprednisolone was given to ophthalmopathy patients. Libraries were constructed in a second round of multiplex PCR, after which size selection and purification were carried out. Paired-end sequencing of the libraries was performed with 100 bp reads on an Illumina HiSeq2000. Raw data were processed with SOAPnuke, discarding reads with adapters, uncalled bases, mean Phred below 15, or no exact constant-primer or identifier match. COPE v1.2.5 was used to merge the high-quality paired reads, and each unique nucleotide sequence was defined as a clonotype. MiTCR v1.1 was used to align the clonotypes against IMGT TRBV, TRBD and TRBJ reference segments. The analysis included only V-J combinations with a frequency above 0.0001, which together covered approximately 99% of the repertoires. The TCS score was defined as F50 (clonal expansion) divided by E x V (chaos), with BLOSUM62-based TCRdist calculated between CDR3 peptides within each V-J. Welch's t-statistics and random forest reduced 514 V-J features to 13, which were used in a naive Bayes classifier (R e1071). Sample size was not statistically predetermined, and investigators were not blinded to group allocation. TCR Vbeta CDR3 sequencing of 130 to 150 peripheral blood samples (43 ophthalmopathy, 75 to 80 hyperthyroidism and some 17 progressor patients) is reported in the paper.

Here the sequenced sample was peripheral blood mononuclear cells (PBMCs), taken at new diagnosis, from a patient treated with antithyroid drugs. The clonotype originates from a woman in her twenties or thirties with Graves disease. Donor details come from another sample of the same person, matched by shared clones. The sequence joins TRBV4-1 to TRBJ2-5; the D gene could be either TRBD1 or TRBD2, each agreeing at 5 bases. CDR3 protein: CASSQAVPGREKTQYF. The bases read TGCGCCAGCAGCCAAGCCGTGCCGGGACGCGAAAAGACCCAGTACTTC.